This T cell receptor (beta chain) originates from a study of cytomegalovirus exposure and HLA in healthy donors. 13 Jbeta primers and 60 Vbeta primers were used for the PCR. Method: immunoSEQ multiplex PCR; TCRdb's copy keeps in-frame clones and lacks some. The repertoire consists of about 200,000 clones, with 70% to 80% occurring once and the leading ten covering less than 3%. Sequencing input: PBMCs. The receptor comes from a woman aged 25 to 39 in good health and CMV-seronegative.

DNA of the CDR3: TGTGCCAGCAGCTACGGGACTAGCGGCAGGGATACGCAGTATTTT. Its protein product is CASSYGTSGRDTQYF. The gene calls are TRBV5-8 and TRBJ2-3; the match to TRBD2 covers 11 bases. The CDR3 consists of 15 residues. Germline trimming cut 3 bases from V and 6 bases from J; bases unmatched to any gene: 6. Germline assignment: CDR1 SGHTS and CDR2 YDEGEE.